This record looks at one T cell receptor beta chain sequence and its context. Its specificity is not known. V dropped 8 bases and J dropped 0 bases, with 14 bases sitting between them. Per germline, CDR1 SNHLY and CDR2 FYNNEI. This CDR3 contains 15 residues. The patients all showed relapse after autologous stem cell transplantation, while their brentuximab vedotin exposure varied. The data were produced by immunoSEQ multiplex PCR, yet TCRdb's version contains in-frame clones alone and is incomplete. The sample consists of tens of thousands of clones, 70% to 80% of them appearing once. This record comes from a study of PD-1 blockade in classical Hodgkin lymphoma. Whole-study results and caveats: It was among complete responders that baseline diversity resembled that of newly diagnosed patients.

Here the sequenced sample was peripheral blood mononuclear cells (PBMCs), taken at baseline. This sequence originates from a human donor with classical Hodgkin lymphoma. The chain combines TRBV2 with TRBJ2-1; D is ambiguous. CDR3 protein: CASEKGLSSYNEQFF. The CDR3, as DNA: TGTGCCAGCGAAAAAGGGTTAAGCTCCTACAATGAGCAGTTCTTC. The full variable domain, rest sourced from reference TRBV2 and TRBJ2-1, is EPEVTQTPSHQVTQMGQEVILRCVPISNHLYFYWYRQILGQKVEFLVSFYNNEISEKSEIFDDQFSVERPDGSNFTLKIRSTKLEDSAMYFCASEKGLSSYNEQFFGPGTRLTVL.